The T cell receptor beta chain described here comes from a study of T cells in Graves' hyperthyroidism and ophthalmopathy (dated by TCRdb to the late 2010s). For context, the study as a whole: TCR V-J signatures able to tell the groups apart were searched for in a discovery cohort of 90 to 100 patients, of whom 40 to 45 had Graves' ophthalmopathy and 55 to 65 had stable Graves' hyperthyroidism. Prospective prediction of ophthalmopathy was tested in an independent validation cohort consisting of 18 to 20 hyperthyroidism patients and 17 patients who later progressed to ophthalmopathy. For training and testing, the approximately 97 patients in the discovery cohort were randomly divided in a 7:3 ratio. The study also compared thyroid tissue and blood T-cell repertoires from 5 to 7 Graves' hyperthyroidism patients. Once sampling was done, hyperthyroidism patients were given methimazole at a starting dose of 30 mg daily, whereas ophthalmopathy patients were given high-dose intravenous methylprednisolone. According to the paper, TCR Vbeta CDR3 sequencing was carried out on approximately 140 peripheral blood samples, which came from approximately 41 ophthalmopathy, around 74 hyperthyroidism and around 17 progressor patients.

The study excluded patients with uncontrolled infections, other autoimmune diseases, pregnancy or lactation. Diagnoses relied on clinical symptoms, serum thyroxine and TRAb, thyroid ultrasound and orbital computed tomography. Trizol reagent was used to extract total RNA, and RNA quality was then checked on an Agilent 2100 Bioanalyzer. The TCR beta CDR3 regions were amplified from RNA transcripts. The TCR CDR3 was subjected to a first round of RT-PCR using the HTBI primer set and the Qiagen OneStep RT-PCR kit. The libraries were constructed in a second round of multiplex PCR and then size-selected and purified. Paired-end sequencing of the libraries was performed with 100 bp reads on an Illumina HiSeq2000. As for how the authors treated the data: SOAPnuke was used to process the raw data, with reads discarded if the reads contained adapters or uncalled bases, had a mean Phred below 15, or lacked an exact constant-primer or identifier match. High-quality paired reads were merged with COPE v1.2.5, and unique nucleotide sequences were defined as clonotypes. MiTCR v1.1 was used to align clonotypes to the IMGT TRBV, TRBD and TRBJ reference segments. Only V-J combinations with frequency above 0.0001, covering about 99% of repertoires, were analysed. A TCS score was defined as the ratio of F50 (clonal expansion) to E x V (chaos), with BLOSUM62-based TCRdist applied between CDR3 peptides within each V-J. Welch's t-statistics and random forest reduced fewer than 600 V-J features to roughly 13, which were used in a naive Bayes classifier (R e1071). The similarity between thyroid and blood repertoires was quantified using the Morisita-Horn index. TCRdb's own reprocessing of the public reads used fastp at Q25 and MiXCR and kept productive beta chains. CDR3 protein sequences are deduplicated, and each keeps its most common genes and DNA. These V and J calls rely on TCRdb rather than the paper's analysis. This sample has approximately 700,000 distinct CDR3 sequences in its table, and about 45% of those were observed once. The ten largest clones capture less than 9% of the sample.

A remark on this clonotype: Its recognized antigen is unknown. One base away there is no much larger clone; base qualities are not given.

Summary of the overall study and its limitations: A model built on a 13 V-J signature distinguished ophthalmopathy from stable hyperthyroidism, reaching approximately 89% sensitivity and around 82% specificity in cross-validation and 80%/75% in testing. Most expanded thyroid clonotypes (frequency above 0.001) were also detected in blood, suggesting blood repertoires may reflect thyroid immune responses. Sample size was not statistically predetermined, and investigators were not blinded to group allocation. In validation, progression to ophthalmopathy was predicted by the model with more than 65% sensitivity and around 75% specificity, a median of around 6.5 months before onset.

The V end gives up 10 bases and the J end 4 bases, leaving 12 bases in the junction not matched to a gene. CDR1 and CDR2 are read off the germline V gene as SNHLY and FYNNEI. There are 15 amino acids in the CDR3, from cysteine to phenylalanine inclusive. This entry keeps only the CDR3 DNA: 45 bases, framed from base 1. Material for sequencing was peripheral blood or thyroid tissue (not recorded which). The V gene is TRBV2 and the J gene is TRBJ2-5; the junction holds 10 bases that match TRBD2. The receptor was isolated from an adult man with Graves' disease, either hyperthyroidism or ophthalmopathy (not recorded which). The DNA is TGTGCCACGAATCAACTAGCGGGAACGGGAGAGACCCAGTACTTC. Its protein is CATNQLAGTGETQYF. Full variable domain (CDR3 extended with the reference TRBV2 and TRBJ2-5 proteins): EPEVTQTPSHQVTQMGQEVILRCVPISNHLYFYWYRQILGQKVEFLVSFYNNEISEKSEIFDDQFSVERPDGSNFTLKIRSTKLEDSAMYFCATNQLAGTGETQYFGPGTRLLVL.